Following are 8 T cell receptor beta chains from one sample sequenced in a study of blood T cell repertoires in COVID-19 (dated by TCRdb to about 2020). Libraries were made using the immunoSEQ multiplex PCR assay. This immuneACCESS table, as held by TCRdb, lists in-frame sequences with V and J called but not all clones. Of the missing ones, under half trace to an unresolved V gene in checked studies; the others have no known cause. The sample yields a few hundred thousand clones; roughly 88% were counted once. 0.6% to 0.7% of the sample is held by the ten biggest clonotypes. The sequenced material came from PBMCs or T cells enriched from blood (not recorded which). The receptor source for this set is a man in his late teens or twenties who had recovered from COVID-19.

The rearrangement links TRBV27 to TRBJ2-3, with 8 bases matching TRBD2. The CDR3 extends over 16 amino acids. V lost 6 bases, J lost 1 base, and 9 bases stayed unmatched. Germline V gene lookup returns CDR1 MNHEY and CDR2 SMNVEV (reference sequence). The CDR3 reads CASRPSGLVGTDTQYF. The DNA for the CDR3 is TGTGCCAGCAGACCTTCGGGACTAGTCGGCACAGATACGCAGTATTTT.

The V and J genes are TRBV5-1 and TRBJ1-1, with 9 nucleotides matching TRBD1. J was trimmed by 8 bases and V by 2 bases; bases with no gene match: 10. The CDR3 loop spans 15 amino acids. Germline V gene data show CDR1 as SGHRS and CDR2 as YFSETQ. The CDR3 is CASSFTPTQGAEAFF. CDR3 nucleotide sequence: TGCGCCAGCAGCTTTACACCCACACAGGGGGCCGAAGCTTTCTTT.

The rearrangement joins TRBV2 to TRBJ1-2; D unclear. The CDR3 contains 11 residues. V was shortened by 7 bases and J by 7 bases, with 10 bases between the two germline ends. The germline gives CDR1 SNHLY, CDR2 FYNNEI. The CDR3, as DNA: TGTGCCAGCATGAGGGTGAGTGGCTACACCTTC. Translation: CASMRVSGYTF.

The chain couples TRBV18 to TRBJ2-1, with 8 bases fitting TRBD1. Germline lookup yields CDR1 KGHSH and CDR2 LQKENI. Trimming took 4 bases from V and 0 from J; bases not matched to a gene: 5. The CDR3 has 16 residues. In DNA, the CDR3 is TGTGCCAGCTCACAAGCCGGGACAGGCTCCTACAATGAGCAGTTCTTC. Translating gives CASSQAGTGSYNEQFF.

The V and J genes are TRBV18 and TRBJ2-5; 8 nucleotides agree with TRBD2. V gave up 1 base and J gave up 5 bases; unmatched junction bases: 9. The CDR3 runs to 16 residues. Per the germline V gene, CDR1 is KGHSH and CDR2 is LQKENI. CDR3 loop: CASSPRSGGLEETQYF. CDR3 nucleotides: TGTGCCAGCTCACCACGGTCGGGGGGGCTTGAGGAGACCCAGTACTTC.

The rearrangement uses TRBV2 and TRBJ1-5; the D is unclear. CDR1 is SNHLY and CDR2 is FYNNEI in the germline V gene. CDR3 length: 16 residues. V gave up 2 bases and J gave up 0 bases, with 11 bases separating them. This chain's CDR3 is CASSELNLYSNQPQHF. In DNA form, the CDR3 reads TGTGCCAGCAGTGAACTTAACCTATATAGCAATCAGCCCCAGCATTTT.

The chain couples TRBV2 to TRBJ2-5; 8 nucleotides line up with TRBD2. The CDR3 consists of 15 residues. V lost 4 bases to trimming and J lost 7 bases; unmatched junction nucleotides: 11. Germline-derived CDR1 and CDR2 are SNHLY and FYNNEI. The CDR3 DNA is TGTGCCAGCAGTGGCGTCGAAGCGGGAGCTGGGACCCAGTACTTC. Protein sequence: CASSGVEAGAGTQYF.

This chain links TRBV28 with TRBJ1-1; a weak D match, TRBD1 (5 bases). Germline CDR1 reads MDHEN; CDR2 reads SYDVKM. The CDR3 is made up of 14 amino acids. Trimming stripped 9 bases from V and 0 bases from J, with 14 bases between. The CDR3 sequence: CASKKQDMNTEAFF. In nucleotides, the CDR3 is TGTGCCAGTAAGAAACAGGACATGAACACTGAAGCTTTCTTT.